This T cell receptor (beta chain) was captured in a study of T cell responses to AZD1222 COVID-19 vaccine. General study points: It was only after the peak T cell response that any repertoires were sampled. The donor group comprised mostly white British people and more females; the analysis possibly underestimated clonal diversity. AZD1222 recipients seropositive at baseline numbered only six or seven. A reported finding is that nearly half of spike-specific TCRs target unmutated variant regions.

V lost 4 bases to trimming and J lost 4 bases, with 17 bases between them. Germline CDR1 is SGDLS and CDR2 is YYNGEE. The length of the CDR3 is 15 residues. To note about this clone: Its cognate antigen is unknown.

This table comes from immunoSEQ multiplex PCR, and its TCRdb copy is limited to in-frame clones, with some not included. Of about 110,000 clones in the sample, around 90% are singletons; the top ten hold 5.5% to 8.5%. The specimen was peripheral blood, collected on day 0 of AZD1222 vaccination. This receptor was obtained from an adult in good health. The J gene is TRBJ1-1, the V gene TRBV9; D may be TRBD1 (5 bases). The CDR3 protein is CASSSRRGGITEAFF. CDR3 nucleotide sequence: TGTGCCAGCAGCTCCCGTAGGGGAGGGATCACTGAAGCTTTCTTT.